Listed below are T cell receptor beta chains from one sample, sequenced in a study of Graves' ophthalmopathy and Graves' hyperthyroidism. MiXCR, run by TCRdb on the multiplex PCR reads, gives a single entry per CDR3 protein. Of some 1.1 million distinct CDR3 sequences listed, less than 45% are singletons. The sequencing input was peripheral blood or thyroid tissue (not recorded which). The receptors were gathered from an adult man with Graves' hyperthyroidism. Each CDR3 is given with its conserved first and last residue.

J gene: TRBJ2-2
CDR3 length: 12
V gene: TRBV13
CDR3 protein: CASFSAGTELFF

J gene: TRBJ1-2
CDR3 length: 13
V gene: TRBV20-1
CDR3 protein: CSAKRESAYGYTF

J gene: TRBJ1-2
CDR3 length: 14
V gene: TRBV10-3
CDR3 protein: CAISETGGGYGYTF

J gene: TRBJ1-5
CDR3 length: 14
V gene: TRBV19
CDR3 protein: CASSIGRSNQPQHF

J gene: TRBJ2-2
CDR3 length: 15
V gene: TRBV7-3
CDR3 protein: CASSLRPTNTGELFF

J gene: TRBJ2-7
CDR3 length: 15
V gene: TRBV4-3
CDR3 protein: CASSQGDSGSYEQYF

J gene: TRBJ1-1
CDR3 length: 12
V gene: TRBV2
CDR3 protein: CASLSRNTEAFF

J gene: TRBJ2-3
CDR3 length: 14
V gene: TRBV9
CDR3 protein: CASSISSSTDTQYF

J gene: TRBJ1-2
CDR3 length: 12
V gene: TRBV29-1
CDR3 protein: CSEIGTDGGYTF

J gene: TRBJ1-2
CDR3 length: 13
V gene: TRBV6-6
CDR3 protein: CASSLDRAYGHTF

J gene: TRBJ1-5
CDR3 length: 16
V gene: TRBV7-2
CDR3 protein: CASSLRTGLSNQPQHF

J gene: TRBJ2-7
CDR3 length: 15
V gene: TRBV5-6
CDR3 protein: CASSSPLEGGYEQYF

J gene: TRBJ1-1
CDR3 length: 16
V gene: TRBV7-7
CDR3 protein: CASSSTAGASNTEAFF

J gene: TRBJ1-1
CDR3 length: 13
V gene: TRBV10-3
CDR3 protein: CASIKGGRGEAFF

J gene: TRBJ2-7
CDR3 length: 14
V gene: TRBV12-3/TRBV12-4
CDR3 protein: CASSMTALEYEQYF

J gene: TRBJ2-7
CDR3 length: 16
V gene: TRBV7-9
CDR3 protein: CASSQDRGDGPYEQYF

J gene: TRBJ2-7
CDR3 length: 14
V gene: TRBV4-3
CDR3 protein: CASSQERTAYEQYF

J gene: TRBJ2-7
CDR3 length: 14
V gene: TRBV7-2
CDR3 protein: CASRRQGAVREQYF